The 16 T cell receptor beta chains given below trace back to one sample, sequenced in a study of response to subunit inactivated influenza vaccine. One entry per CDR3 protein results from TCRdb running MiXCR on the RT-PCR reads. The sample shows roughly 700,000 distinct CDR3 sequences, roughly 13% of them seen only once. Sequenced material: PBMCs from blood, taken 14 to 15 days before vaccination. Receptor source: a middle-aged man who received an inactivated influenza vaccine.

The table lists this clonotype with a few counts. CDR3: CASSYSSGPLHF. Written as DNA, the CDR3 is TGTGCCAGCAGTTACTCGTCGGGGCCCCTCCACTTT. The rearrangement uses TRBV6-5 and TRBJ1-6; unclear D gene. V was trimmed by 0 bases and J by 13 bases, leaving 7 bases between them. The CDR3 has 12 amino acids. Germline V gene sequence: CDR1 MNHEY, CDR2 SVGAGI.

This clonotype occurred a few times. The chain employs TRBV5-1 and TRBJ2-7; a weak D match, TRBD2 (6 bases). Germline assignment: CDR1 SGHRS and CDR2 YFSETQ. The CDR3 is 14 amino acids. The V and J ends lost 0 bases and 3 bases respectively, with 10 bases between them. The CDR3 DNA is TGCGCCAGCAGCTTGGATAGGAGGGGCTACGAGCAGTACTTC. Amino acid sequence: CASSLDRRGYEQYF.

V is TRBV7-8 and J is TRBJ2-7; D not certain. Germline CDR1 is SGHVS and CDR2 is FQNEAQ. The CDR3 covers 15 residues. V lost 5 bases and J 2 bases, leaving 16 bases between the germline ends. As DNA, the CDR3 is TGTGCCAGCAGCCACCGTCGTATGGGCCCCTACGAGCAGTACTTC. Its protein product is CASSHRRMGPYEQYF.

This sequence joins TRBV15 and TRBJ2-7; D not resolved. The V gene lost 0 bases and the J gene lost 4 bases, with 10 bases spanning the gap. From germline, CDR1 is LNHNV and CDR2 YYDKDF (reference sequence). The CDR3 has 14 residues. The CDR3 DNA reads TGTGCCACCAGCAGAGATTTACGGTCGTACGAGCAGTACTTC. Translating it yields CATSRDLRSYEQYF.

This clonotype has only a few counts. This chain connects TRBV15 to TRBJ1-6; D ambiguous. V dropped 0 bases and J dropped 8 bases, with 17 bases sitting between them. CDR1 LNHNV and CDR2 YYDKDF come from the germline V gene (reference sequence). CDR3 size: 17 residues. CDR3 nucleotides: TGTGCCACCAGCAGAGACAGGCTAGGGTCTATCTATTCACCCCTCCACTTT. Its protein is CATSRDRLGSIYSPLHF.

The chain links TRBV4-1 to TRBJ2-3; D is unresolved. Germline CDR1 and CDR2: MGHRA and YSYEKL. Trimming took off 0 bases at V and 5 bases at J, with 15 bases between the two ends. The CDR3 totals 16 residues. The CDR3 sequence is CASSQERREEQDTQYF. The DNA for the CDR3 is TGCGCCAGCAGCCAAGAACGGCGAGAGGAGCAAGATACGCAGTATTTT.

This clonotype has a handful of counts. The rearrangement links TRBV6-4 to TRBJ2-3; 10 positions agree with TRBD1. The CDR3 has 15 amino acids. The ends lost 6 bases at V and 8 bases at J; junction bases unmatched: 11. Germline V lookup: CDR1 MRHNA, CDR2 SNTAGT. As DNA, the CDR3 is TGTGCCAGCAGCGTCGAGGGACAGGGGATGGGTACGCAGTATTTT. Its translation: CASSVEGQGMGTQYF.

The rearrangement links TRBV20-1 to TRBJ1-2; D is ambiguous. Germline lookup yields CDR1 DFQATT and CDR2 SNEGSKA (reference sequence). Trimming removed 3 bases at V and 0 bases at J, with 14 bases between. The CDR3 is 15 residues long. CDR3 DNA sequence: TGCAGTGCTAGGAGTAAGGCCAACCCTAACTATGGCTACACCTTC. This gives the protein CSARSKANPNYGYTF.

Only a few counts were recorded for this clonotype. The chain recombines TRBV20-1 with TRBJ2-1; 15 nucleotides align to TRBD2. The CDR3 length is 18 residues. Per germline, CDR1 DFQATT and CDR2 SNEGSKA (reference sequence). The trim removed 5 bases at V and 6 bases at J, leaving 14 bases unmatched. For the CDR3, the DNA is TGCAGTGCTCGTGGTGGACTAGCGGGAGGGAGGGGAGTCAATGAGCAGTTCTTC. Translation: CSARGGLAGGRGVNEQFF.

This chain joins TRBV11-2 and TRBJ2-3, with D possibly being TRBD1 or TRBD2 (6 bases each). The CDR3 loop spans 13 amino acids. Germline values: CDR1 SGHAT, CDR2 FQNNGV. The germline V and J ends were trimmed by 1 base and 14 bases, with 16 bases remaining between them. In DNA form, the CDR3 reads TGTGCCAGCAGCTTAGGTGAAGGGGGGAGAGTGTATTTT. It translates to CASSLGEGGRVYF.

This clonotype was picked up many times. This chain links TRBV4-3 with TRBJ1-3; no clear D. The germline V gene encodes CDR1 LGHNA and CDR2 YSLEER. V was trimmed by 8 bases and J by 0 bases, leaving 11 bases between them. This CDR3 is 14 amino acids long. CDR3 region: CASAQSASGNTIYF. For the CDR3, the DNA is TGCGCCAGCGCCCAGTCTGCCTCTGGAAACACCATATATTTT.

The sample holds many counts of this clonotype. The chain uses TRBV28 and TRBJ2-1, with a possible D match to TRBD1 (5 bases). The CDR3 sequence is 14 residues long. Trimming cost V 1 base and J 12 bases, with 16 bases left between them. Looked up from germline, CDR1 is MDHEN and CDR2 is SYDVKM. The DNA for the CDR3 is TGTGCCAGCAGTTTATTGCAGGCCAGGGTCGCGCAGTTCTTC. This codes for CASSLLQARVAQFF.

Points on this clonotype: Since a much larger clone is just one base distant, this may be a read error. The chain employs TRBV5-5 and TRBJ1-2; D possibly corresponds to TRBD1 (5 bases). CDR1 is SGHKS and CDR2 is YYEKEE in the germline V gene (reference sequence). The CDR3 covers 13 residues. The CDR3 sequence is CASSSPGDYGCTF. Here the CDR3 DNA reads TGTGCCAGCAGTTCGCCGGGGGACTATGGCTGCACCTTC.

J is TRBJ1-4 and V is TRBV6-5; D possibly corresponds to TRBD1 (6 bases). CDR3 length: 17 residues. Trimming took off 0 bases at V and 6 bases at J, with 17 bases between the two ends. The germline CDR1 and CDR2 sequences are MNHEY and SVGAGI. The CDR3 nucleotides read TGTGCCAGCAGTTACTCCCCCACAGGGAGGGGAGATGAAAAACTGTTTTTT. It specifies CASSYSPTGRGDEKLFF.

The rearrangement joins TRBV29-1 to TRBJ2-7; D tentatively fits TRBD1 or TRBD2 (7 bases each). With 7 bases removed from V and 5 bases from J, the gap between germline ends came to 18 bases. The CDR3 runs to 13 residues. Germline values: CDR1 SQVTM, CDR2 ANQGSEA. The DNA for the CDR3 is TGCAGCGCCATGGGGAGGGGGCGGGACGAGCAGTACTTC. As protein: CSAMGRGRDEQYF.

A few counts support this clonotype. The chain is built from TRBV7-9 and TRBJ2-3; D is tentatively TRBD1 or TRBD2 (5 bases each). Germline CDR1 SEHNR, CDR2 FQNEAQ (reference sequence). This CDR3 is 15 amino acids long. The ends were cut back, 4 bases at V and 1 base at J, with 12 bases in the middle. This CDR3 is CASSSTVGGTDTQYF. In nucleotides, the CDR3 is TGTGCCAGCAGCTCGACAGTGGGGGGCACAGATACGCAGTATTTT.